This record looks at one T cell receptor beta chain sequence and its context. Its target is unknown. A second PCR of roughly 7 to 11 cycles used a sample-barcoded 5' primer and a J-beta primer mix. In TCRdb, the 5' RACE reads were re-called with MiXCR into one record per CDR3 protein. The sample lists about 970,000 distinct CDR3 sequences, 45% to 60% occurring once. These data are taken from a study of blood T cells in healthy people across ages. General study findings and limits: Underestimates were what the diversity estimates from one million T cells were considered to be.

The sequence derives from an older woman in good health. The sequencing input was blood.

Written as DNA, the CDR3 is TGTGCCGTCCAAGGACTAGCGATGGATACGCAGTATTTT. This sequence encodes CAVQGLAMDTQYF. The rearrangement uses TRBV10-3 and TRBJ2-3; the match to TRBD2 covers 9 bases. V lost 11 bases, J lost 6 bases, and 9 bases stayed unmatched. The V gene's germline CDR1 is ENHRY and CDR2 SYGVKD. CDR3 length: 13 amino acids.